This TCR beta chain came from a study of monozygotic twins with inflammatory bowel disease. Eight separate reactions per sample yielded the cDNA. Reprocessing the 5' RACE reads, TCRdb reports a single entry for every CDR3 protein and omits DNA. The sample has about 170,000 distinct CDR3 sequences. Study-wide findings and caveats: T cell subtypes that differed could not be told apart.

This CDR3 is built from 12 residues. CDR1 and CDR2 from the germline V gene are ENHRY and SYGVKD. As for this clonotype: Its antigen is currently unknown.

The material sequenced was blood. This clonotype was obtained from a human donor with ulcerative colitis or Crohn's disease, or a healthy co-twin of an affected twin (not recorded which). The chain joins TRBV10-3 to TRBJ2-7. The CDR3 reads CAIGRDNYEQYF.